The clone carrying this TCR beta chain was seen only a few times. Antigen unknown. The sample originates from a study of human T cells and chemical hapten exposure. Turning to the study itself: In the sensitization step, 2% DPC was placed on approximately 2 cm by approximately 2 cm of upper inner arm skin. The study's findings and limits: There were significantly more large CDR3 similarity clusters among expanded TCRs than among controls.

The time point here: patch test 1, 2 weeks after DPC sensitization. Treatment of the sample: therapeutic diphenylcyclopropenone sensitization with weekly scalp DPC. TCRdb recomputed calls from the RACE reads with MiXCR, one row per CDR3 protein. Altogether roughly 180,000 distinct CDR3 sequences are present, approximately 20% being singletons, with the ten largest covering about 6.7%. The CDR3 length is 12 residues. V lost 4 bases and J lost 3; bases outside the gene matches: 3. Germline loops: CDR1 DFQATT, CDR2 SNEGSKA (reference sequence). V gene TRBV20-1 combines with J gene TRBJ2-7; TRBD1 matches at 7 bases. This sequence was found in a woman between 45 and 65 years old with alopecia areata. Some clones in this sample may be carry-over from other donors' samples. The sequencing here drew on whole blood, taken in connection with sensitization to the hapten diphenylcyclopropenone (DPC). Here the CDR3 reads CSATDRNYEQYF. The CDR3 nucleotides read TGCAGTGCTACGGACAGGAACTACGAGCAGTACTTC.